What follows are 16 T cell receptor beta chains derived from one specimen sequenced in a study of T cell repertoires in cytomegalovirus infection. TCRdb reanalysed the reads using MiXCR and keeps one entry per CDR3 protein. The table has fewer than 550,000 distinct CDR3 sequences, approximately 10% seen once. The sample taken for sequencing was PBMCs. Receptors were obtained from a human donor in good health (CMV status not recorded). Some clones in this sample may be carry-over from other donors' samples.

The chain carries TRBV20-1 and TRBJ1-6; D uncertain. CDR3 length: 13 amino acids. Trimming left V 3 bases short and J 8 bases short, with 11 bases between. Per germline, CDR1 DFQATT and CDR2 SNEGSKA (reference sequence). This chain's CDR3 is CSARPGKDSPLHF. The DNA of the CDR3 is TGCAGTGCTAGGCCAGGAAAGGATTCACCCCTCCACTTT.

In this sample, this clonotype turned up many times. The chain joins TRBV11-2 to TRBJ1-6; D is unclear. Germline lookup yields CDR1 SGHAT and CDR2 FQNNGV. Trimming shortened V by 2 bases and J by 9 bases, and 11 bases separated the two germline ends. CDR3 size: 14 residues. The DNA for the CDR3 is TGTGCCAGCAGCTTAACAAGCAGCGGTTCACCCCTCCACTTT. This translates into CASSLTSSGSPLHF.

V gene TRBV5-4 combines with J gene TRBJ2-1; D could derive from TRBD1 or TRBD2 (7 bases each). Germline CDR1 SGHNT, CDR2 YYREEE (reference sequence). The germline V and J ends were trimmed by 0 bases and 4 bases, with 11 bases remaining between them. The CDR3 is made up of 15 amino acids. CDR3 region: CASSLAGGEYNEQFF. The CDR3 DNA follows: TGTGCCAGCAGCTTGGCAGGGGGGGAATACAATGAGCAGTTCTTC.

This clonotype was observed at least ten times. This rearrangement joins TRBV11-3 to TRBJ2-2; 14 bases map to TRBD2. The CDR3 consists of 18 residues. V shed 4 bases, J shed 5 bases, and the junction held 9 bases outside the gene matches. Per germline, CDR1 SGHNT and CDR2 YENEEA. As DNA, the CDR3 is TGTGCCAGCAGCTGGGGACTAGCGGGAGATATGGGAACCGGGGAGCTGTTTTTT. It codes for CASSWGLAGDMGTGELFF.

The chain has TRBV18 and TRBJ1-4; TRBD1 might be the D (5 bases). CDR3 length: 14 residues. CDR1 is KGHSH and CDR2 is LQKENI in the germline V gene. V lost 4 bases, J lost 4 bases, and 10 bases lay in between. The CDR3 protein is CASSRRTNNEKLFF. CDR3 in DNA: TGTGCCAGCTCACGAAGGACAAATAATGAAAAACTGTTTTTT. Filled out from reference TRBV18 and TRBJ1-4, the complete variable domain reads NAGVMQNPRHLVRRRGQEARLRCSPMKGHSHVYWYRQLPEEGLKFMVYLQKENIIDESGMPKERFSAEFPKEGPSILRIQQVVRGDSAAYFCASSRRTNNEKLFFGSGTQLSVL.

The V and J genes are TRBV19 and TRBJ2-1; D remains unclear. Per the germline V gene, CDR1 is LNHDA and CDR2 is SQIVND (reference sequence). The CDR3 length is 10 residues. V was shortened by 10 bases and J by 3 bases, with 4 bases between the two germline ends. CDR3: CATRYNEQFF. In nucleotides, the CDR3 is TGTGCCACCCGCTACAATGAGCAGTTCTTC.

The chain carries TRBV3-1 and TRBJ2-7, with 7 bases lining up with TRBD1. CDR1 and CDR2 (germline): LGHDT, YNNKEL (reference sequence). Losses at the gene ends were 4 bases for V and 3 bases for J; bases not matched to a gene: 6. This CDR3 region has 14 residues. In nucleotides, the CDR3 is TGTGCCAGCAGCCCCTTGACAGGGAGCTACGAGCAGTACTTC. Amino acids: CASSPLTGSYEQYF.

This clonotype was observed at least ten times. CDR3 in amino acids: CASRPPPGAGITEAFF. CDR3 in DNA: TGTGCCAGCAGACCTCCCCCGGGGGCAGGGATAACTGAAGCTTTCTTT. The rearrangement joins TRBV5-4 to TRBJ1-1; TRBD1 is a possible D gene (6 bases). The V gene's germline CDR1 is SGHNT and CDR2 YYREEE (reference sequence). With 5 bases removed from V and 5 bases from J, the gap between germline ends came to 22 bases. This CDR3 contains 16 residues.

This clonotype was counted many times. The chain employs TRBV10-3 and TRBJ2-1; the match to TRBD2 covers 13 bases. The junction had 3 bases not matched to a gene; V was cut back by 10 bases and J by 9 bases. Germline V gene data show CDR1 as ENHRY and CDR2 as SYGVKD. The CDR3 loop spans 12 amino acids. CDR3 loop: CATRTSGSEQFF. The CDR3 DNA reads as TGTGCCACCAGGACTAGCGGGAGTGAGCAGTTCTTC.

The chain combines TRBV10-3 with TRBJ1-3; tentatively, D is TRBD1 (6 bases). CDR3 length: 15 residues. The germline gives CDR1 ENHRY, CDR2 SYGVKD. V was clipped by 2 bases and J by 3 bases, with 11 bases between them. Here the CDR3 reads CAISELGQCGNTIYF. The DNA of the CDR3 is TGTGCCATCAGTGAGCTGGGACAATGTGGAAACACCATATATTTT.

The chain recombines TRBV7-2 with TRBJ1-5; 7 bases match TRBD1. The CDR3 has 15 residues. Trimming removed 3 bases from V and 6 bases from J; junction bases left unmatched: 8. CDR1 and CDR2 from the germline V gene are SGHTA and FQGNSA. Here the CDR3 reads CASSLWDRLGQPQHF. The CDR3 nucleotides are TGTGCCAGCAGCTTGTGGGACAGATTAGGTCAGCCCCAGCATTTT.

At least ten counts were recorded for this clonotype. The chain uses TRBV2 and TRBJ1-4; the D gene is possibly TRBD1 (6 bases). The CDR3 totals 14 residues. V was clipped by 6 bases and J by 8 bases, with 16 bases between them. CDR1 is SNHLY and CDR2 is FYNNEI in the germline V gene. CDR3: CASSRDTDREKLFF. CDR3 coding DNA: TGTGCCAGCAGCCGGGACACAGATAGGGAAAAACTGTTTTTT.

Ten or more counts support this clonotype. The chain employs TRBV4-1 and TRBJ2-7; D is possibly TRBD2 (5 bases). V was trimmed by 0 bases and J by 1 base, leaving 10 bases between them. Per germline, CDR1 MGHRA and CDR2 YSYEKL. The CDR3 sequence is 15 residues long. Here the CDR3 DNA reads TGCGCCAGCAGCCAAGAGAGAAGGGAGTCCTACGAGCAGTACTTC. Residues: CASSQERRESYEQYF.

The sample holds many counts of this clonotype. The rearrangement links TRBV11-2 to TRBJ2-1; 7 bases fit TRBD1. Germline V lookup: CDR1 SGHAT, CDR2 FQNNGV. The junction had 12 bases not matched to a gene; V was cut back by 5 bases and J by 8 bases. The CDR3 has 15 amino acids. CDR3 region: CASSPPQTGTDEQFF. The CDR3 DNA is TGTGCCAGCAGCCCCCCCCAGACAGGGACCGATGAGCAGTTCTTC.

In this sample, this clonotype turned up a few times. It may be a read error: a sequence one base away is much more abundant. J is TRBJ1-5 and V is TRBV28; D remains ambiguous. The V and J ends lost 4 bases and 5 bases respectively, with 3 bases between them. The CDR3 runs to 11 residues. Germline V lookup: CDR1 MDHEN, CDR2 SYDVKM. The CDR3 region has the DNA TGTGCCAGCAGTTCCTATCAGCCCCAGCATTTT. Protein product: CASSSYQPQHF. Complete variable domain (other parts from reference TRBV28 and TRBJ1-5): DVKVTQSSRYLVKRTGEKVFLECVQDMDHENMFWYRQDPGLGLRLIYFSYDVKMKEKGDIPEGYSVSREKKERFSLILESASTNQTSMYLCASSSYQPQHFGDGTRLSIL.

This clonotype occurred many times. V and J are TRBV7-9 and TRBJ1-3; D possibly corresponds to TRBD1 (6 bases). Germline CDR1 and CDR2: SEHNR and FQNEAQ (reference sequence). This CDR3 is built from 16 residues. V was clipped by 5 bases and J by 0 bases, with 14 bases between them. The DNA of the CDR3 is TGTGCCAGCAGCACCCAGGACAGAGACTCTGGAAACACCATATATTTT. Protein product: CASSTQDRDSGNTIYF. The entire variable domain, with the rest obtained from reference TRBV7-9 and TRBJ1-3, is as follows: DTGVSQNPRHKITKRGQNVTFRCDPISEHNRLYWYRQTLGQGPEFLTYFQNEAQLEKSRLLSDRFSAERPKGSFSTLEIQRTEQGDSAMYLCASSTQDRDSGNTIYFGEGSWLTVV.